This TCR beta chain derives from a study of Ad26.COV2.S vaccination and SARS-CoV-2 variants. Germline V gene data show CDR1 as SGHTS and CDR2 as YDEGEE. This CDR3 comprises 10 residues. V lost 2 bases, J lost 4 bases, and 1 base lay in between. The method was immunoSEQ multiplex PCR; TCRdb's version includes in-frame clones alone and lacks a portion of them. This sample has some 350,000 clones, with 92% found just once. The clonotype comes from a human donor who had recovered from COVID-19. The sequencing here drew on peripheral blood, taken after recovery from COVID-19. The chain employs TRBV5-8 and TRBJ2-7; D gene uncertain. The CDR3: CASSLYEQYF. CDR3 nucleotides: TGTGCCAGCAGCTTATACGAGCAGTACTTC.